This T cell receptor beta chain is drawn from a study of T cells in Graves' hyperthyroidism and ophthalmopathy (dated by TCRdb to between 2019 and 2020). Looking at the study overall: Peripheral blood was collected at initial diagnosis, before any treatment. To identify distinguishing TCR V-J signatures, a discovery cohort of around 100 patients was used, comprising 43 with Graves' ophthalmopathy and approximately 58 with stable Graves' hyperthyroidism. Whether ophthalmopathy could be predicted prospectively was tested in an independent validation cohort made up of approximately 19 hyperthyroidism patients plus 17 patients who later progressed to ophthalmopathy. The roughly 94 discovery patients were randomly divided into training and test sets at a 7:3 ratio. Thyroid tissue and blood T-cell repertoires from several Graves' hyperthyroidism patients were also compared in the study. Following sampling, methimazole starting at 30 mg daily was given to hyperthyroidism patients, and high-dose intravenous methylprednisolone was given to ophthalmopathy patients. The paper reports TCR Vbeta CDR3 sequencing of fewer than 150 peripheral blood samples: some 44 ophthalmopathy, over 70 hyperthyroidism and approximately 17 progressor patients.

A patient counted as having stable Graves' hyperthyroidism if no progression to ophthalmopathy occurred over 18 months of follow-up. Hyperthyroidism patients were newly diagnosed, had a disease duration of under 2 months, and were aged 18 to 65 years. Patients with uncontrolled infections, other autoimmune diseases, pregnancy or lactation were excluded. Diagnoses were established on the basis of clinical symptoms, serum thyroxine and TRAb, thyroid ultrasound, and orbital computed tomography. PBMCs were separated from around 9.1 ml of fresh peripheral blood using Ficoll-Paque density gradient centrifugation. Total RNA was extracted with Trizol reagent, and quality was checked on an Agilent 2100 Bioanalyzer. The TCR beta CDR3 regions were amplified from the RNA transcripts. The TCR CDR3 was subjected to a first round of RT-PCR using the HTBI primer set and the Qiagen OneStep RT-PCR kit. Libraries were constructed in a second round of multiplex PCR, after which size selection and purification were carried out. Sequencing of the libraries was done on an Illumina HiSeq2000 using paired-end 100 bp reads. Turning to the authors' computational methods: SOAPnuke was used to process the raw data, throwing out any read that contained adapters or uncalled bases, had a mean Phred below 15, or lacked an exact constant-primer or identifier match. COPE v1.2.5 was used to merge the high-quality paired reads, and each unique nucleotide sequence was defined as a clonotype. MiTCR v1.1 was used to align clonotypes to the IMGT TRBV, TRBD and TRBJ reference segments. Only V-J combinations with frequency above 0.0001, covering 99.2% of repertoires, were analysed. A TCS score was defined as the ratio between F50 (clonal expansion) and ExV (chaos), using BLOSUM62-based TCRdist between CDR3 peptides within each V-J. Welch's t-statistics and random forest reduced 514 V-J features to about 13, which were used in a naive Bayes classifier (R e1071). TCRdb reprocessing: public reads trimmed at Q25 with fastp, clones called with MiXCR, in-frame beta chains kept. Rows are combined by CDR3 protein, so each entry shows the most common genes and DNA. These V and J calls rely on TCRdb rather than the paper's analysis. The table for this sample lists some 400,000 distinct CDR3 sequences; roughly 14% of them were counted only once. The ten largest make up roughly 11% of the sample.

V ends up 9 bases short and J 9 bases short, with an unmatched junction base count of 17. CDR1 KGHDR and CDR2 SFDVKD are derived from the germline V gene. The CDR3 goes from the cysteine to the phenylalanine over 16 residues. Only the CDR3 portion is preserved as DNA: 48 bases, with reading frame beginning at the first base. What the work shows at the level of the full study, not this receptor alone: In validation, the model predicted progression to ophthalmopathy a median of 6.5 months before onset, with over 60% sensitivity and just under 75% specificity. Most expanded thyroid clonotypes (frequency above 0.001) were also detected in blood, a finding suggesting that blood repertoires may reflect thyroid immune responses. Sample size was not statistically predetermined, and investigators were not blinded to group allocation. A model built on a 13 V-J signature distinguished ophthalmopathy from stable hyperthyroidism, reaching about 88% sensitivity and about 81% specificity in cross-validation and 80%/75% in testing.

Regarding this clonotype: Its antigen remains undetermined. No base-level quality is on record; no much larger clone is a single base apart.

The chain uses TRBV24-1 and TRBJ2-1, with 9 central nucleotides matching TRBD2. The source material was blood. The sequence came from a woman aged 55-69 years with Graves' hyperthyroidism. The sequenced DNA: TGTGCCACCGGTAGTGCGGGAGGGAGTCCGATTGGTGAGCAGTTCTTC. Translated, this is CATGSAGGSPIGEQFF.